This TCR beta chain was found in a study of T cell clusters in autoimmune cytopenias. TRB amplification used approximately 250 ng of peripheral blood genomic DNA. The germline gives CDR1 MNHEY, CDR2 SVGAGI. The CDR3 totals 15 residues. Multiplex touch-down PCR amplified TRB using TRB-A and TRB-B pools in one tube. TCRdb derives one entry per CDR3 protein from the multiplex PCR reads, leaving out DNA. The sample shows 8,000 to 9,500 distinct CDR3 sequences, and roughly 20% sits with its ten largest clones. Measured by frequency, this clonotype is medium-sized (0.01 to 0.1%). The sample was peripheral blood. The TCR was taken from a human donor with an autoimmune cytopenia or autoimmune hepatitis (not recorded which). The chain employs TRBV6-5 and TRBJ2-7; TCRdb indicates TRBD1, and absent DNA this call remains unverified. CDR3 amino acids: CASSTRDRGQYEQYF.